This T cell receptor beta chain emerged from a study of shared clonotypes between healthy human individuals. The overall study: CD4 naive cells filled three plates per donor, CD4 memory three, CD8 naive two and CD8 memory one.

Whole-study findings and limits: The researchers took only blood, and tissue repertoires probably look different. Clonotype sharing across several donors was observed for around 5.1% of naive CD4 clonotypes. Across subsets, estimated richness was generally greater for naive than for memory populations.

The V gene lost 2 bases and the J gene lost 2 bases, with 7 bases spanning the gap. Germline CDR1 is KGHSH and CDR2 is LQKENI. This CDR3 contains 15 residues. About this clone: Its antigen is still unknown.

Measured with immunoSEQ multiplex PCR; TCRdb has only the in-frame clones, and not every one. The sample yields approximately 1.5 million clones, around 98.5% seen once. The genes are TRBV18 and TRBJ2-6; a possible D gene is TRBD1 (6 bases). The source is a man aged 30 to 45 in good health. Sequenced sample: naive CD4+ T cells sorted from blood. The sample's subset: CD45RA+ positively selected. The CDR3 nucleotides read TGTGCCAGCTCACCAGGGACAACTGGGGCCAACGTCCTGACTTTC. Protein sequence: CASSPGTTGANVLTF.